This TCR beta chain came from a study of OX40 agonist ivuxolimab in advanced cancers. Study-wide findings and caveats: Normalized T-cell clonal expansion was also low in a subset of nonresponders. CD8+ T cells averaged more expanded clones than CD4+.

With respect to this clone: Its antigen remains unknown.

TCRdb keeps only in-frame clones here, not all; method: immunoSEQ multiplex PCR. The repertoire has 50,000 or so clones, 80% to 90% of them found once; the top ten carry around 2.5%. Trimming took off 1 base at V and 10 bases at J, with 16 bases between the two ends. The CDR3 length is 13 residues. Germline-derived CDR1 and CDR2 are SQVTM and ANQGSEA. The specimen comprised CD4+ or CD8+ T cells sorted from blood, sampled in a trial of the OX40 agonist ivuxolimab. The TCR comes from an adult with an advanced solid tumor such as melanoma, head and neck, liver or kidney cancer. The chain employs TRBV29-1 and TRBJ1-1, with a weak D call TRBD1 (6 bases). In nucleotides, the CDR3 is TGCAGCGTTGAAGCACAGGGTGGTTTTGGAGCTTTCTTT. Translated: CSVEAQGGFGAFF.